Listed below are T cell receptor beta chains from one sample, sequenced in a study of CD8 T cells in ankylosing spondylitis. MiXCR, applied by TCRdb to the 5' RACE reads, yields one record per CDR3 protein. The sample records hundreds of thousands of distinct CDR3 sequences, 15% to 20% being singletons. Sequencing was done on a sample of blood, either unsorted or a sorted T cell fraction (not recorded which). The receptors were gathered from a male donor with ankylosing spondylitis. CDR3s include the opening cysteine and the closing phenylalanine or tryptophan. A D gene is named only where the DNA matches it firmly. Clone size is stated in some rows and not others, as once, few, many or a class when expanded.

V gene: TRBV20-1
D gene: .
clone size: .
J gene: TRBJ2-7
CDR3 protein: CSARDPFTSYEQYF
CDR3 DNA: TGCAGTGCTAGAGATCCCTTTACAAGCTACGAGCAGTACTTC

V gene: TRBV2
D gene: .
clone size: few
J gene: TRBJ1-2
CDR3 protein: CASRTEGISYGYTF
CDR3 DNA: TGTGCCAGCAGGACCGAGGGTATCAGCTATGGCTACACCTTC

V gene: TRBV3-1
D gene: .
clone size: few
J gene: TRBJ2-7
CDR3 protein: CASSQEGRIYEQYF
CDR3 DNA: TGTGCCAGCAGCCAAGAGGGCAGAATCTACGAGCAGTACTTC

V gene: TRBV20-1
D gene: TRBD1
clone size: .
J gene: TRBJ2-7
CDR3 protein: CSGSGIDRGRYEQYF
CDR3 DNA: TGCAGTGGTAGTGGGATTGACAGGGGGAGATACGAGCAGTACTTC

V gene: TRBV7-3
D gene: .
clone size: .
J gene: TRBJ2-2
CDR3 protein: CASSRGGLANTGELFF
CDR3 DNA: TGTGCCAGCAGCCGAGGGGGACTGGCGAACACCGGGGAGCTGTTTTTT

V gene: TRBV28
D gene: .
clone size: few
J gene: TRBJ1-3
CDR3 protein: CASSFSVGSGNTIYF
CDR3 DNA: TGTGCCAGCAGTTTCTCCGTGGGCTCTGGAAACACCATATATTTT

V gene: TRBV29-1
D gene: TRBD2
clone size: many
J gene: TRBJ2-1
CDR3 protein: CSVDRLAGTNNEQFF
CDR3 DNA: TGCAGCGTTGATCGACTAGCGGGAACGAACAATGAGCAGTTCTTC

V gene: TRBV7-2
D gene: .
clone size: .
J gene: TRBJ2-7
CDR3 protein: CASSYTSSYEQYF
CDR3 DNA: TGTGCCAGCAGCTATACTAGCTCCTACGAGCAGTACTTC

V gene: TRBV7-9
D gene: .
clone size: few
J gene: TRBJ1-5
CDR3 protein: CASSLQGEGQPQHF
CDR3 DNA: TGTGCCAGCAGCCTACAGGGTGAGGGACAGCCCCAGCATTTT

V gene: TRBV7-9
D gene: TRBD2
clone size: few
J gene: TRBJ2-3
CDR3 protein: CASSLMRGASTDTQYF
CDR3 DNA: TGTGCCAGCAGCTTAATGCGGGGGGCATCCACAGATACGCAGTATTTT

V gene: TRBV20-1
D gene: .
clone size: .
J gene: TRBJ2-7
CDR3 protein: CSARDSTAEQYF
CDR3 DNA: TGCAGTGCTAGAGATTCAACAGCCGAGCAGTACTTC

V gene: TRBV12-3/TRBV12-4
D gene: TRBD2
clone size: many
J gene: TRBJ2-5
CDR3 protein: CASSPGTSIEETQYF
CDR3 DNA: TGTGCCAGCAGTCCCGGGACTAGCATAGAGGAGACCCAGTACTTC

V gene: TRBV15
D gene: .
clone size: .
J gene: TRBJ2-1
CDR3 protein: CATSRPGGPGEYNEQFF
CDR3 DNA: TGTGCCACCAGCAGGCCCGGCGGGCCCGGCGAATACAATGAGCAGTTCTTC

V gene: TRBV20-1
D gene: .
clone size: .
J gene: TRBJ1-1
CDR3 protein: CSARDPGAGTEAFF
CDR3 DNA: TGCAGTGCTAGAGATCCGGGGGCAGGCACTGAAGCTTTCTTT

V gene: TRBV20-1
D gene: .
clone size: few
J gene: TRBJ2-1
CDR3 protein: CSARAAQGTYNEQFF
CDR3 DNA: TGCAGTGCTAGAGCGGCGCAGGGCACCTACAATGAGCAGTTCTTC

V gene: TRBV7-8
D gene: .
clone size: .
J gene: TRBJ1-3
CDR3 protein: CASSLVPGKGPIAGNTIYF
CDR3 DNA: TGTGCCAGCAGCTTAGTTCCAGGGAAGGGACCCATCGCTGGAAACACCATATATTTT

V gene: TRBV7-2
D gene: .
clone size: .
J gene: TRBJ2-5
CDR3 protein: CASSVSTGFVETQYF
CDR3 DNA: TGTGCCAGCAGCGTTAGTACAGGGTTCGTGGAGACCCAGTACTTC

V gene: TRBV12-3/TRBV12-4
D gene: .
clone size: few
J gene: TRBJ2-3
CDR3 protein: CASSLLLDTDTQYF
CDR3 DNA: TGTGCCAGCAGCCTCCTCCTGGACACAGATACGCAGTATTTT

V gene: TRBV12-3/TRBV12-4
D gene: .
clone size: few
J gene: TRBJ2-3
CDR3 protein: CASSFGGAPPPDTQYF
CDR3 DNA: TGTGCCAGCAGTTTCGGCGGGGCACCCCCCCCAGATACGCAGTATTTT

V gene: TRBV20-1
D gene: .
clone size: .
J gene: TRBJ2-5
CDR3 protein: CSAYMLTSSWETQYF
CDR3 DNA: TGCAGTGCTTATATGCTAACTAGCTCGTGGGAGACCCAGTACTTC

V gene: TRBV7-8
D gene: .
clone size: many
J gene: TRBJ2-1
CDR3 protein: CASSSRGTSYNEQFF
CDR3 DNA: TGTGCCAGCAGCTCCCGGGGGACCTCCTACAATGAGCAGTTCTTC

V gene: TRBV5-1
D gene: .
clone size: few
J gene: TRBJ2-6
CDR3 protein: CASSPETVSGANVLTF
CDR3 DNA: TGCGCCAGCAGCCCAGAAACGGTTTCTGGGGCCAACGTCCTGACTTTC

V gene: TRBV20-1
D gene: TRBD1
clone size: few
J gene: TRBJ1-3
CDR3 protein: CSALDRDSGNTIYF
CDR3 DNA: TGCAGTGCCCTTGACAGGGACTCTGGAAACACCATATATTTT

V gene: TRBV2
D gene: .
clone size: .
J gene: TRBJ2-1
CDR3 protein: CASSPSRSATGHGNEQFF
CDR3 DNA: TGTGCCAGCAGCCCAAGTCGCTCCGCCACCGGTCACGGGAATGAGCAGTTCTTC

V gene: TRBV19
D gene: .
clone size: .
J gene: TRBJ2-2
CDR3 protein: CASTPPAGTGELFF
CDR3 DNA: TGTGCCAGTACCCCCCCGGCAGGCACCGGGGAGCTGTTTTTT

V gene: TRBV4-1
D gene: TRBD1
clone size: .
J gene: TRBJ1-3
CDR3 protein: CASSQEFDRGSGNTIYF
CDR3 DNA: TGCGCCAGCAGCCAAGAGTTTGACAGGGGCTCTGGAAACACCATATATTTT

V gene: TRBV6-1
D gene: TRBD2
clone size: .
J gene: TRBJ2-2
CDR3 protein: CASSAHGLAANTGELFF
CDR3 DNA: TGTGCCAGCAGCGCCCACGGACTAGCGGCGAACACCGGGGAGCTGTTTTTT

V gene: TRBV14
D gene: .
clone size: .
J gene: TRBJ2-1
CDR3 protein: CASSQIGISYNEQFF
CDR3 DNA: TGTGCCAGCAGCCAAATAGGAATCTCCTACAATGAGCAGTTCTTC

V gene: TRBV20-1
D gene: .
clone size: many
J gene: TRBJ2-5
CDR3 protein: CSARDARVQETQYF
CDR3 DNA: TGCAGTGCTAGAGATGCGAGGGTACAAGAGACCCAGTACTTC

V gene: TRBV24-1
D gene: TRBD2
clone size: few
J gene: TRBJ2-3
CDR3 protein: CATSERGRSTDTQYF
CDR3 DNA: TGTGCCACCAGCGAGCGGGGGCGAAGCACAGATACGCAGTATTTT

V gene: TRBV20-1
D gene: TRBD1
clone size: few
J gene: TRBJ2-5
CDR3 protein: CSANRGQETQYF
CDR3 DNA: TGCAGTGCTAACAGGGGACAGGAGACCCAGTACTTC

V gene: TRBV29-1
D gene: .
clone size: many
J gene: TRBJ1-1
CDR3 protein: CSVANTEAFF
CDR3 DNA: TGCAGCGTTGCTAACACTGAAGCTTTCTTT

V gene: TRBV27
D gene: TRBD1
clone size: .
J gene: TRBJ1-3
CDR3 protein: CASSLRPTDRDRILGNTIYF
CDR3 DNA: TGTGCCAGCAGTTTAAGACCGACCGACCGGGACAGAATATTAGGAAACACCATATATTTT

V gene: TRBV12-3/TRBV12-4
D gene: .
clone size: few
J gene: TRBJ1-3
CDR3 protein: CASIPDSGAKGNTIYF
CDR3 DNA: TGTGCCAGCATTCCCGATTCGGGGGCGAAGGGAAACACCATATATTTT

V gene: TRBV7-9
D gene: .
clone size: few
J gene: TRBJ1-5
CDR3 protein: CASARGVQPQHF
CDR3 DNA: TGTGCCAGCGCGAGAGGGGTTCAGCCCCAGCATTTT

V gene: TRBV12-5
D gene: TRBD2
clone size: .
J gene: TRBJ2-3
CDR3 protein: CASGFGIAGTTDTQYF
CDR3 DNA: TGTGCTAGTGGTTTTGGAATAGCGGGGACAACAGATACGCAGTATTTT